The 28 T cell receptor beta chains below come from one sample, sequenced in a study of blood T cell repertoires in COVID-19. The protocol was immunoSEQ multiplex PCR, while the TCRdb copy is restricted to in-frame clones and leaves out a portion. The sample lists about 120,000 clones; about 70% were seen once. The specimen was peripheral blood. The receptors derive from a woman in her sixties with acute or convalescent COVID-19.

This clone has more than one count but fewer than ten. The chain carries TRBV30 and TRBJ1-3, with D hard to call. CDR3 length: 14 amino acids. Per germline, CDR1 GTSNPN and CDR2 SVGIG (reference sequence). Trimming stripped 5 bases from V and 0 bases from J, with 11 bases between. CDR3 amino acids: CAWRATASGNTIYF. The CDR3, as DNA: TGTGCCTGGCGAGCTACAGCCTCTGGAAACACCATATATTTT.

This clone turned up a few times. This chain joins TRBV27 and TRBJ2-7; 9 bases match TRBD1. The CDR3 contains 14 residues. Germline CDR1 is MNHEY and CDR2 is SMNVEV (reference sequence). The ends lost 4 bases at V and 3 bases at J; junction bases unmatched: 4. CDR3 bases: TGTGCCAGCAGTTGGGGACAGGGCGTCTACGAGCAGTACTTC. Its translation: CASSWGQGVYEQYF.

This chain uses TRBV24-1 with TRBJ1-2; a weak D match, TRBD1 (5 bases). CDR1 is KGHDR, CDR2 SFDVKD, per germline. This CDR3 is built from 13 residues. V lost 7 bases to trimming and J lost 5 bases, with 13 bases between them. Written as DNA, the CDR3 is TGTGCCACCAGCGATGACAGTGCGTATGGCTACACCTTC. Translation gives CATSDDSAYGYTF.

This clone was observed many times. This sequence joins TRBV7-8 and TRBJ2-1; 7 nucleotides align to TRBD1. In germline, CDR1 is SGHVS, CDR2 FQNEAQ. V was clipped by 2 bases and J by 9 bases; unmatched bases: 13. The CDR3 has 16 amino acids. The CDR3 region has the DNA TGTGCCAGCAGCTTACCACTCCGAACAGGGGTCGGTGAGCAGTTCTTC. It encodes CASSLPLRTGVGEQFF.

The chain combines TRBV12-3 or TRBV12-4 with TRBJ2-7; TRBD1 agrees at 7 bases. This CDR3 spans 13 amino acids. V was pared by 4 bases and J by 4 bases, with 4 bases of the junction left unmatched. The CDR3 loop is CASSSDRAYEQYF. The DNA of the CDR3 is TGTGCCAGCAGTTCCGACAGGGCGTACGAGCAGTACTTC.

The chain couples TRBV7-2 to TRBJ2-7, with 8 bases lining up with TRBD1. After removal of 5 bases from V and 2 bases from J, the junction contained 8 bases not matched to a gene. CDR1 and CDR2 (germline): SGHTA, FQGNSA. The CDR3 runs 15 residues. The CDR3 loop is CASSQRQGRTYEQYF. For the CDR3, the DNA is TGTGCCAGCAGCCAGAGACAGGGGAGGACCTACGAGCAGTACTTC.

A few counts support this clone. The CDR3 sequence: CASTRVGLTKNTGELFF. The CDR3 coding sequence is TGTGCCAGCACCCGAGTTGGACTCACCAAAAACACCGGGGAGCTGTTTTTT. The chain links TRBV27 to TRBJ2-2; a possible D gene is TRBD2 (5 bases). This CDR3 is 17 amino acids long. Trimming took 7 bases from V and 2 from J, leaving 20 bases between them. The germline CDR1 and CDR2 sequences are MNHEY and SMNVEV (reference sequence).

The genes are TRBV7-2 and TRBJ1-1; 8 bases match TRBD1. This CDR3 has 15 amino acids. CDR1 and CDR2 (germline): SGHTA, FQGNSA. With 4 bases clipped from V and 2 bases from J, the junction kept 6 bases outside the gene matches. The CDR3 spells CASSSEGQDNTEAFF. CDR3 nucleotides: TGTGCCAGCAGCTCGGAGGGACAGGACAACACTGAAGCTTTCTTT.

The chain couples TRBV5-4 to TRBJ2-1; 12 positions match TRBD2. Germline V gene lookup returns CDR1 SGHNT and CDR2 YYREEE (reference sequence). The trim removed 3 bases at V and 2 bases at J, leaving 0 bases unmatched. This CDR3 contains 15 residues. The CDR3, as DNA: TGTGCCAGCAGCTGGACTAGCGGGACCTACAATGAGCAGTTCTTC. It codes for CASSWTSGTYNEQFF.

The chain is built from TRBV7-9 and TRBJ1-3, with 7 nucleotides matching TRBD1. Germline loops: CDR1 SEHNR, CDR2 FQNEAQ (reference sequence). This CDR3 has 14 residues. The ends lost 4 bases at V and 0 bases at J; junction bases unmatched: 0. CDR3 bases: TGTGCCAGCAGCTGGACAGGCTCTGGAAACACCATATATTTT. Translated, it gives CASSWTGSGNTIYF.

The chain couples TRBV11-1 to TRBJ1-6; no reliable D call. The germline V gene encodes CDR1 SGHAT and CDR2 FQDESV (reference sequence). The V end was cut by 4 bases, the J end by 3 bases, with 7 bases between. The length of the CDR3 is 14 residues. CDR3 nucleotides: TGTGCCAGCAGCTGGAGTGACTATAATTCACCCCTCCACTTT. Amino acids: CASSWSDYNSPLHF.

The J gene is TRBJ2-7, the V gene TRBV18; perhaps TRBD1 as D (6 bases). V gave up 4 bases and J gave up 5 bases, with 6 bases separating them. The CDR3 totals 11 residues. Germline CDR1 is KGHSH and CDR2 is LQKENI. The CDR3 DNA reads TGTGCCAGCTCACAGGGGGACGAGCAGTACTTC. Its translation is CASSQGDEQYF. Together with reference TRBV18 and TRBJ2-7, the CDR3 gives the full variable domain: NAGVMQNPRHLVRRRGQEARLRCSPMKGHSHVYWYRQLPEEGLKFMVYLQKENIIDESGMPKERFSAEFPKEGPSILRIQQVVRGDSAAYFCASSQGDEQYFGPGTRLTVT.

The chain couples TRBV5-1 to TRBJ2-5; tentative D call: TRBD1 (5 bases). The CDR3 extends over 17 amino acids. Germline V gives CDR1 SGHRS, CDR2 YFSETQ. The V and J ends lost 0 bases and 0 bases respectively, with 15 bases between them. This CDR3 reads CASSLGGKPKYQETQYF. The CDR3 bases are TGCGCCAGCAGCTTGGGGGGCAAGCCAAAGTACCAAGAGACCCAGTACTTC.

The genes are TRBV28 and TRBJ1-3, with D unclear. Per germline, CDR1 MDHEN and CDR2 SYDVKM. This CDR3 region has 17 residues. Trimming left V 3 bases short and J 0 bases short, with 15 bases between. The CDR3 nucleotides read TGTGCCAGCAGTTTTCAGCGTTCTGGATTCTCTGGAAACACCATATATTTT. Encoded protein: CASSFQRSGFSGNTIYF.

The chain uses TRBV11-2 and TRBJ2-3; D possibly corresponds to TRBD2 (5 bases). The CDR3 spans 15 residues. The germline gives CDR1 SGHAT, CDR2 FQNNGV. V lost 3 bases and J lost 7, with 17 bases in between. This chain's CDR3 is CASSLRRLSGNTQYF. CDR3 nucleotides: TGTGCCAGCAGCTTGAGGCGACTATCCGGGAATACGCAGTATTTT.

Written as DNA, the CDR3 is TGTGCCTGGAGTGATAGTTCACCCCTCCACTTT. It translates to CAWSDSSPLHF. The rearrangement uses TRBV30 and TRBJ1-6, with D unresolved. CDR3 length: 11 amino acids. Germline loops: CDR1 GTSNPN, CDR2 SVGIG (reference sequence). Trimming took 1 base from V and 9 from J, leaving 4 bases between them.

V is TRBV10-3 and J is TRBJ2-7; TRBD2 matches 7 bases. The CDR3 length is 15 residues. Trimming at V came to 4 bases and at J to 0 bases, leaving 6 bases not matched to a gene. Germline-derived CDR1 and CDR2 are ENHRY and SYGVKD. The CDR3 DNA is TGTGCCATCAGTGTGGACCGGGGGGTCTCCTACGAGCAGTACTTC. It translates to CAISVDRGVSYEQYF.

This clone was counted a few times. This chain connects TRBV4-1 to TRBJ2-2; D is perhaps TRBD1 (5 bases). The CDR3 covers 16 residues. Trimming took off 5 bases at V and 3 bases at J, with 16 bases between the two ends. CDR1 and CDR2 (germline): MGHRA, YSYEKL. CDR3 sequence reads: CASSTRTPNHTGELFF. The CDR3 nucleotides are TGCGCCAGCAGCACCCGGACACCTAATCACACCGGGGAGCTGTTTTTT.

This clone was seen many times. CDR3: CASSLAGGNPSYEQYF. DNA for the CDR3: TGTGCCAGCAGCTTAGCAGGGGGTAACCCCTCCTACGAGCAGTACTTC. J is TRBJ2-7 and V is TRBV7-2, with TRBD1 as a possible D gene (6 bases). CDR3 length: 16 amino acids. V lost 0 bases, J lost 0 bases, and 12 bases lay in between. The V gene's germline CDR1 is SGHTA and CDR2 FQGNSA.

The chain joins TRBV10-3 to TRBJ1-2; tentative D call: TRBD1 (6 bases). Germline V gene sequence: CDR1 ENHRY, CDR2 SYGVKD. V dropped 6 bases and J dropped 2 bases, with 13 bases sitting between them. There are 14 residues in the CDR3. The chain's CDR3 is CAISGADRNYGYTF. CDR3 DNA: TGTGCCATCAGCGGGGCTGACAGGAACTATGGCTACACCTTC.

The chain links TRBV7-2 to TRBJ2-7, with D unclear. Germline V gives CDR1 SGHTA, CDR2 FQGNSA. The CDR3 covers 13 residues. Trimming left V 1 base short and J 4 bases short, with 8 bases between. CDR3 residues: CASSLGWRYEQYF. CDR3 DNA: TGTGCCAGCAGCTTAGGCTGGAGATACGAGCAGTACTTC.

This clone was counted between two and nine times. This chain connects TRBV7-3 to TRBJ1-2; D is undetermined. The CDR3 contains 13 residues. Germline V CDR1 and CDR2: SGHTA, FQGTGA. Trimming shortened V by 1 base and J by 7 bases, and 10 bases separated the two germline ends. The CDR3 DNA is TGTGCCAGCAGCTTAAGTAGAGGTTTTGGCTACACCTTC. This codes for CASSLSRGFGYTF.

The chain recombines TRBV2 with TRBJ2-1; 8 bases align to TRBD2. This CDR3 spans 17 amino acids. Germline trimming cut 2 bases from V and 6 bases from J; bases unmatched to any gene: 12. Germline lookup yields CDR1 SNHLY and CDR2 FYNNEI. This CDR3 is CASSEMSRLARGNEQFF. The CDR3 nucleotides are TGTGCCAGCAGTGAAATGTCCCGACTAGCGAGGGGCAATGAGCAGTTCTTC.

J is TRBJ2-7 and V is TRBV25-1; TRBD1 aligns across 10 bases. The DNA end lines up better with TRBJ2-1; the J call may be wrong. Looked up from germline, CDR1 is MGHDK and CDR2 is SYGVNS. The CDR3 sequence is 15 residues long. CDR3 bases: TGTGCCAGCAGTGCCCCGGGACAGGGGATGAATGAGCAGTTCTTC. Amino acid sequence: CASSAPGQGMNEQFF.

CDR3 nucleotides: TGTGCCAGCAGCCGACCCCAGGGGAGTGAAGCTTTCTTT. This encodes CASSRPQGSEAFF. V gene TRBV27 combines with J gene TRBJ1-1; a weak D match, TRBD1 (6 bases). V was pared by 6 bases and J by 7 bases, with 15 bases between. The CDR3 has 13 amino acids. Germline V gene lookup returns CDR1 MNHEY and CDR2 SMNVEV (reference sequence).

The chain uses TRBV5-1 and TRBJ1-1; D may be TRBD1 (6 bases). The CDR3 covers 16 residues. Germline V gene sequence: CDR1 SGHRS, CDR2 YFSETQ. Trimming shortened V by 4 bases and J by 3 bases, and 19 bases separated the two germline ends. In DNA, the CDR3 is TGCGCCAGCAGCACAACCCAGGGGTTCGGCGACACTGAAGCTTTCTTT. This translates into CASSTTQGFGDTEAFF.

This chain links TRBV7-2 with TRBJ2-5; TRBD1 is a possible D gene (9 bases). Trimming removed 2 bases from V and 2 bases from J, with 24 bases in between. Germline-derived CDR1 and CDR2 are SGHTA and FQGNSA. This CDR3 comprises 19 residues. The CDR3 sequence is CASSLSRPGTGTRQETQYF. In DNA form, the CDR3 reads TGTGCCAGCAGCTTATCCCGACCCGGGACAGGGACTAGGCAAGAGACCCAGTACTTC.

The sample holds one count of this clone. V usage is TRBV5-4 and J usage is TRBJ1-2; weak D call: TRBD1 (5 bases). Germline CDR1 and CDR2: SGHNT and YYREEE (reference sequence). The CDR3 covers 15 residues. Deletions cut 5 bases from V and 1 base from J, with 15 bases between. CDR3 loop: CASSYIGGLNYGYTF. The CDR3 DNA reads as TGTGCCAGCAGTTATATCGGGGGACTTAACTATGGCTACACCTTC.